This passage covers 28 T cell receptor beta chains from one sample sequenced in a study of blood T cell repertoires in COVID-19. The assay was immunoSEQ multiplex PCR, and TCRdb's table has in-frame clones only and misses some. This repertoire shows 150,000 to 180,000 clones, roughly four fifths found once; its top ten account for around 32%. Material for sequencing was peripheral blood. The origin of the receptors is a woman aged 60 to 75 with acute or convalescent COVID-19.

The chain links TRBV30 to TRBJ2-1; TRBD2 matches at 12 bases. The CDR3 length is 14 residues. J was trimmed by 7 bases and V by 4 bases; bases with no gene match: 5. The V gene's germline CDR1 is GTSNPN and CDR2 SVGIG (reference sequence). CDR3 in DNA: TGTGCCTGGACCCCTGGGACTAGCGGGAATGAGCAGTTCTTC. Its protein product is CAWTPGTSGNEQFF.

This clone occurred a few times. The V gene is TRBV6-2 or TRBV6-3, the J gene TRBJ2-1, with D hard to call. This CDR3 comprises 11 residues. The germline CDR1 and CDR2 sequences are MNHEY and SVGEGT. Trimming took off 5 bases at V and 6 bases at J, with 5 bases between the two ends. The CDR3 DNA reads as TGTGCCAGCAGTGATAGCAATGAGCAGTTCTTC. Translated, it gives CASSDSNEQFF.

The chain combines TRBV9 with TRBJ1-2; D remains unclear. Germline-derived CDR1 and CDR2 are SGDLS and YYNGEE. The CDR3 is 17 amino acids. The ends were cut back, 4 bases at V and 0 bases at J, with 19 bases in the middle. CDR3 region: CASSLSGGTGANYGYTF. CDR3 sequence (DNA): TGTGCCAGCAGCCTCAGCGGAGGAACCGGAGCTAACTATGGCTACACCTTC.

In its sample, this clone was seen a few times. This chain links TRBV27 with TRBJ2-1; possible D gene TRBD2, 5 bases. Trimming took off 6 bases at V and 1 base at J, with 16 bases between the two ends. Germline loops: CDR1 MNHEY, CDR2 SMNVEV (reference sequence). The CDR3 sequence is 16 residues long. CDR3 region: CASSEIASPSYNEQFF. Here the CDR3 DNA reads TGTGCCAGCAGCGAGATAGCGTCCCCGTCCTACAATGAGCAGTTCTTC.

The V gene is TRBV3-1 (or the pseudogene TRBV3-2), the J gene TRBJ2-5; 8 nucleotides agree with TRBD1. The germline gives CDR1 LGHDT, CDR2 YNNKEL (reference sequence). The CDR3 totals 16 residues. Trimming cost V 0 bases and J 7 bases; bases outside gene matches: 10. The CDR3 coding sequence is TGTGCCAGCAGCCAAGATCCAGGGGGCGCATCTGGGACCCAGTACTTC. It is translated as CASSQDPGGASGTQYF.

The V gene is TRBV6-1, the J gene TRBJ1-4; 9 bases match TRBD1. The V segment lost 3 bases and the J segment 3 bases; nucleotides outside the gene matches: 5. The CDR3 is 16 residues long. Per germline, CDR1 MNHNS and CDR2 SASEGT. CDR3 protein: CASSEGGTGPNEKLFF. The CDR3 DNA reads as TGTGCCAGCAGTGAGGGGGGGACAGGGCCTAATGAAAAACTGTTTTTT.

The chain combines TRBV18 with TRBJ2-2; D unresolved. CDR1 is KGHSH and CDR2 is LQKENI in the germline V gene. Trimming left V 0 bases short and J 4 bases short, with 3 bases between. The CDR3 covers 13 residues. The CDR3 is CASSPPSTGELFF. CDR3 nucleotides: TGTGCCAGCTCACCACCCTCCACCGGGGAGCTGTTTTTT.

This chain's CDR3 is CASSGGDNQPQHF. In DNA form, the CDR3 reads TGTGCCAGCAGCGGAGGGGACAATCAGCCCCAGCATTTT. The chain recombines TRBV7-9 with TRBJ1-5; TRBD1 might be the D (5 bases). Germline-derived CDR1 and CDR2 are SEHNR and FQNEAQ (reference sequence). The CDR3 contains 13 residues. The V and J ends lost 5 bases and 3 bases respectively, with 8 bases between them.

The chain links TRBV2 to TRBJ1-4; a weak D match, TRBD1 (5 bases). The CDR3 is 15 amino acids. From germline, CDR1 is SNHLY and CDR2 FYNNEI. V was trimmed by 0 bases and J by 8 bases, leaving 13 bases between them. The CDR3 protein is CASSEALQGREKLFF. CDR3 sequence (DNA): TGTGCCAGCAGTGAAGCGCTTCAGGGCCGGGAAAAACTGTTTTTT. Complete variable domain (other parts from reference TRBV2 and TRBJ1-4): EPEVTQTPSHQVTQMGQEVILRCVPISNHLYFYWYRQILGQKVEFLVSFYNNEISEKSEIFDDQFSVERPDGSNFTLKIRSTKLEDSAMYFCASSEALQGREKLFFGSGTQLSVL.

The V gene is TRBV7-2, the J gene TRBJ1-6; 8 nucleotides align to TRBD1. The CDR3 loop spans 15 amino acids. Unmatched junction bases numbered 8, after V lost 4 bases and J lost 9 bases. The germline V gene encodes CDR1 SGHTA and CDR2 FQGNSA. The CDR3: CASSSRTGSGSPLHF. In DNA form, the CDR3 reads TGTGCCAGCAGCTCCAGGACAGGGTCGGGTTCACCCCTCCACTTT.

V is TRBV19 and J is TRBJ1-1, with D tentatively TRBD1 (6 bases). CDR1 is LNHDA, CDR2 SQIVND, per germline (reference sequence). CDR3 length equals 13 residues. Trimming took off 6 bases at V and 4 bases at J, with 12 bases between the two ends. CDR3 residues: CASSQGIGTEAFF. Here the CDR3 DNA reads TGTGCCAGTAGCCAGGGGATAGGCACTGAAGCTTTCTTT. The full variable domain, rest sourced from reference TRBV19 and TRBJ1-1, is DGGITQSPKYLFRKEGQNVTLSCEQNLNHDAMYWYRQDPGQGLRLIYYSQIVNDFQKGDIAEGYSVSREKKESFPLTVTSAQKNPTAFYLCASSQGIGTEAFFGQGTRLTVV.

The rearrangement joins TRBV5-4 to TRBJ1-6; D not resolved. V was pared by 0 bases and J by 9 bases, with 10 bases between. Per germline, CDR1 SGHNT and CDR2 YYREEE (reference sequence). CDR3 length: 14 residues. Here the CDR3 reads CASSLARLASPLHF. In DNA form, the CDR3 reads TGTGCCAGCAGCTTGGCCAGGCTGGCTTCACCCCTCCACTTT.

The V gene is TRBV5-1, the J gene TRBJ2-7; D is undetermined. V gave up 0 bases and J gave up 5 bases, with 15 bases separating them. The V gene's germline CDR1 is SGHRS and CDR2 YFSETQ. The CDR3 length is 15 residues. The CDR3 sequence: CASSLDPGWRNEQYF. The CDR3 nucleotides read TGCGCCAGCAGCTTGGACCCAGGCTGGCGAAACGAGCAGTACTTC. Full variable domain (rest looked up from reference TRBV5-1 and TRBJ2-7): KAGVTQTPRYLIKTRGQQVTLSCSPISGHRSVSWYQQTPGQGLQFLFEYFSETQRNKGNFPGRFSGRQFSNSRSEMNVSTLELGDSALYLCASSLDPGWRNEQYFGPGTRLTVT.

This clone was found a few times. This chain joins TRBV4-2 and TRBJ2-2, with D possibly TRBD1 on 6 matching bases. The germline V gene has CDR1 LGHNA and CDR2 YNFKEQ. The V end was cut by 2 bases, the J end by 0 bases, with 19 bases between. This CDR3 is built from 19 residues. Written as DNA, the CDR3 is TGTGCCAGCAGCCAACGCTCAAATAGGGGACACGCGAACACCGGGGAGCTGTTTTTT. Protein: CASSQRSNRGHANTGELFF.

A few counts support this clone. The rearrangement joins TRBV2 to TRBJ1-2; D gene unclear. Trimming pared 6 bases from V and 5 bases from J, leaving 19 bases between. Germline V lookup: CDR1 SNHLY, CDR2 FYNNEI. This CDR3 is 15 amino acids long. CDR3 bases: TGTGCCAGCAGCCCTTCCCCACATCCATCATATGGCTACACCTTC. Residues: CASSPSPHPSYGYTF.

The chain recombines TRBV27 with TRBJ1-2; tentatively, D is TRBD1 (6 bases). This CDR3 region has 14 residues. Trimming took off 6 bases at V and 7 bases at J, with 18 bases between the two ends. CDR1 and CDR2 from the germline V gene are MNHEY and SMNVEV (reference sequence). This chain's CDR3 is CASRVQGNIAGYTF. The CDR3 nucleotides are TGTGCCAGCAGGGTACAGGGAAATATTGCTGGCTACACCTTC.

The chain couples TRBV10-2 to TRBJ2-2; possible D gene TRBD2, 7 bases. Trimming removed 8 bases at V and 4 bases at J, with 17 bases between. Per germline, CDR1 WSHSY and CDR2 SAAADI. There are 15 residues in the CDR3. CDR3 loop: CASDAGGGATGELFF. The CDR3 region has the DNA TGCGCCAGCGATGCTGGGGGGGGCGCCACCGGGGAGCTGTTTTTT.

This clone was seen more than once but under ten times. The chain is built from TRBV25-1 and TRBJ1-5; D is perhaps TRBD1 (6 bases). The V end was cut by 2 bases, the J end by 0 bases, with 17 bases between. The CDR3 runs to 18 residues. Looked up from germline, CDR1 is MGHDK and CDR2 is SYGVNS. Here the CDR3 reads CASSERDNREVSNQPQHF. CDR3 nucleotides: TGTGCCAGCAGTGAAAGGGACAACAGGGAAGTTAGCAATCAGCCCCAGCATTTT.

J is TRBJ2-5 and V is TRBV5-5; weak D call: TRBD1 (6 bases). This CDR3 contains 15 residues. The ends were cut back, 3 bases at V and 5 bases at J, with 17 bases in the middle. The germline V gene encodes CDR1 SGHKS and CDR2 YYEKEE (reference sequence). CDR3 loop: CASSSLGASWETQYF. The DNA of the CDR3 is TGTGCCAGCAGCTCTTTGGGGGCCTCGTGGGAGACCCAGTACTTC.

V is TRBV7-9 and J is TRBJ2-5; 13 bases map to TRBD2. The CDR3 has 15 amino acids. The V gene's germline CDR1 is SEHNR and CDR2 FQNEAQ (reference sequence). V dropped 7 bases and J dropped 4; count of bases not matched to a gene: 6. Written as DNA, the CDR3 is TGTGCCAGCAAACTAGCGGGGGGGATGGGAGAGACCCAGTACTTC. Residues: CASKLAGGMGETQYF.

CDR3 amino acids: CAWSVPGVWSPLHF. The CDR3 DNA sequence: TGTGCCTGGAGTGTACCAGGGGTCTGGTCACCCCTCCACTTT. This chain connects TRBV30 to TRBJ1-6; possible D gene TRBD1, 6 bases. This CDR3 is 14 amino acids long. V shed 0 bases and J shed 10 bases, with 13 bases lying between them. CDR1 and CDR2 (germline): GTSNPN, SVGIG (reference sequence).

The chain joins TRBV6-5 to TRBJ2-5, with a weak D call TRBD1 (5 bases). V was pared by 0 bases and J by 5 bases, with 13 bases between. Germline-derived CDR1 and CDR2 are MNHEY and SVGAGI. The CDR3 is made up of 15 amino acids. Here the CDR3 DNA reads TGTGCCAGCAGTTACTCTCACTCCCCAGGGGAGACCCAGTACTTC. It is translated as CASSYSHSPGETQYF.

The V call is TRBV28, the J call TRBJ2-1; weak D call: TRBD1 (6 bases). V dropped 4 bases and J dropped 6 bases, with 7 bases sitting between them. Germline-derived CDR1 and CDR2 are MDHEN and SYDVKM. The CDR3 is 12 amino acids. The CDR3 DNA sequence: TGTGCCAGCAGTTGGGGGCCCAATGAGCAGTTCTTC. It is translated as CASSWGPNEQFF.

In its sample, this clone was seen a few times. The chain is built from TRBV18 and TRBJ1-5; D call uncertain. V lost 3 bases to trimming and J lost 0 bases, with 6 bases between them. The CDR3 runs 14 residues. Germline V gene data show CDR1 as KGHSH and CDR2 as LQKENI. Here the CDR3 DNA reads TGTGCCAGCTCACCCACCTATAGCAATCAGCCCCAGCATTTT. Translating gives CASSPTYSNQPQHF.

In this sample, this clone turned up a few times. The chain has TRBV19 and TRBJ1-5; 9 bases map to TRBD1. There are 17 residues in the CDR3. Germline loops: CDR1 LNHDA, CDR2 SQIVND (reference sequence). V trimming: 10 bases; J trimming: 3 bases; junction bases outside the gene matches: 16. CDR3 protein: CATTKGTGGDDNQPQHF. In DNA form, the CDR3 reads TGTGCCACCACGAAAGGAACAGGGGGCGACGACAATCAGCCCCAGCATTTT.

The chain has TRBV2 and TRBJ2-2; 9 bases agree with TRBD2. Trimming took 4 bases from V and 7 from J; bases not matched to a gene: 10. This CDR3 region has 16 residues. CDR1 is SNHLY, CDR2 FYNNEI, per germline. The CDR3 DNA reads as TGTGCCAGCAGTGTAGGCGGCGGGGGGGCCGGCGGGGAGCTGTTTTTT. This codes for CASSVGGGGAGGELFF.

This chain links TRBV30 with TRBJ1-5, with D tentatively TRBD1 (5 bases). The CDR3 consists of 13 residues. With 2 bases removed from V and 5 bases from J, the gap between germline ends came to 10 bases. The V gene's germline CDR1 is GTSNPN and CDR2 SVGIG (reference sequence). This chain's CDR3 is CAWSPGDHQPQHF. CDR3 DNA: TGTGCCTGGAGTCCGGGGGACCATCAGCCCCAGCATTTT.

This chain joins TRBV19 and TRBJ1-4; the D is unclear. The CDR3 totals 14 residues. Germline CDR1 is LNHDA and CDR2 is SQIVND (reference sequence). V dropped 2 bases and J dropped 3 bases, with 7 bases sitting between them. CDR3 amino acids: CASSITAANEKLFF. CDR3 coding DNA: TGTGCCAGTAGTATAACGGCGGCTAATGAAAAACTGTTTTTT.